This T cell receptor beta chain derives from a study of prognosis after radiotherapy for stage I lung cancer. This CDR3 is built from 13 residues. The V and J ends lost 2 bases and 8 bases respectively, with 8 bases between them. Germline V gene data show CDR1 as SGDLS and CDR2 as YYNGEE. The authors amplified TCR beta CDR3 from genomic DNA using two-round multiplex PCR. Primers were specific to each TRBV and TRBJ gene in first-round PCR. TCRdb processed the multiplex PCR reads anew with MiXCR; each CDR3 protein has one entry. In the table there are approximately 20,000 distinct CDR3 sequences, roughly 26% of which are singletons. This clonotype was picked up many times.

This sequence was found in a donor of 50 years or more with non-small cell lung cancer. Specimen: PBMCs, collected before or after stereotactic body radiation therapy (not recorded which). The chain carries TRBV9 and TRBJ1-6, with D possibly being TRBD1 (6 bases). CDR3 amino acids: CASSVSGDSPLHF. The CDR3 coding sequence is TGTGCCAGCAGCGTTTCAGGGGATTCACCCCTCCACTTT.